A selection of T cell receptor beta chains follows, all from one sample in a study of technical replicates of blood from a handful of donors. The protocol was immunoSEQ multiplex PCR, while the TCRdb copy is restricted to in-frame clones and leaves out a portion. The sample holds about 66,000 clones; about 97% are singletons and the top ten take about 0.24%. Sequencing was carried out using T cells isolated from PBMCs. Receptor source: a human donor in good health. The CDR3 runs from the conserved cysteine through the conserved F or W. D genes are given only for firm matches. The listing skips clone size in some rows; elsewhere it reads once, few, many or a size class.

v_gene	d_gene	j_gene	abundance	CDR3aa	CDR3nt
TRBV7-6	-	TRBJ2-7	-	CASSPTPTVVYSYEQYF	TGTGCCAGCAGCCCTACCCCGACAGTGGTGTATTCCTACGAGCAGTACTTC
TRBV6-1	-	TRBJ2-2	-	CASIGTQNTGELFF	TGTGCCAGCATTGGGACACAAAACACCGGGGAGCTGTTTTTT
TRBV11-2	-	TRBJ1-3	-	CASSLRSGTGNTIYF	TGTGCCAGCAGCTTAAGGTCAGGGACAGGAAACACCATATATTTT
TRBV4-1	TRBD2	TRBJ2-1	-	CASGEASGSAGGNEQFF	TGCGCCAGCGGAGAGGCTAGCGGGAGTGCTGGGGGAAATGAGCAGTTCTTC
TRBV4-1	TRBD2	TRBJ2-1	-	CASSQGYILAGGDEQFF	TGCGCCAGCAGCCAAGGGTATATACTAGCGGGAGGAGATGAGCAGTTCTTC
TRBV9	TRBD1	TRBJ1-2	-	CASIGTGTGGANGYTF	TGTGCCAGCATAGGGACGGGGACAGGGGGCGCGAATGGCTACACCTTC
TRBV11-2	-	TRBJ1-2	-	CASSVQQFYYGYTF	TGTGCCAGCAGCGTCCAACAGTTCTACTATGGCTACACCTTC
TRBV4-2	-	TRBJ1-3	-	CASSQDGQGSGNTIYF	TGTGCCAGCAGCCAAGATGGGCAGGGCTCTGGAAACACCATATATTTT
TRBV5-6	TRBD2	TRBJ2-5	-	CASSREGGRQETQYF	TGTGCCAGCAGTCGGGAGGGGGGGCGGCAAGAGACCCAGTACTTC
TRBV5-1	-	TRBJ2-7	-	CASSFLSDSLYEQYF	TGCGCCAGCAGCTTTCTCAGTGACAGCCTCTACGAGCAGTACTTC
TRBV28	TRBD1	TRBJ2-7	-	CASSLDRGIITYEQYF	TGTGCCAGCAGTTTGGACAGGGGAATTATCACCTACGAGCAGTACTTC
TRBV5-1	-	TRBJ1-1	-	CASSPLGGMNTEAFF	TGCGCCAGCAGCCCACTAGGGGGTATGAACACTGAAGCTTTCTTT
TRBV29-1	TRBD2	TRBJ2-5	-	CSVDSQREGQETQYF	TGCAGCGTTGATAGCCAGCGGGAGGGCCAGGAGACCCAGTACTTC
TRBV6-5	-	TRBJ1-1	-	CASSYSRFMNTEAFF	TGTGCCAGCAGTTACTCCAGATTTATGAACACTGAAGCTTTCTTT
TRBV9	TRBD1	TRBJ1-2	once	CASSVGTGGGYGYTF	TGTGCCAGCAGCGTCGGGACAGGGGGCGGCTATGGCTACACCTTC
TRBV6-1	-	TRBJ2-3	-	CASRGEAASTDTQYF	TGTGCCAGCAGGGGAGAGGCGGCTAGCACAGATACGCAGTATTTT
TRBV11-2	-	TRBJ1-2	-	CASSLGLYGYTF	TGTGCCAGCAGCTTGGGACTTTATGGCTACACCTTC
TRBV5-4	-	TRBJ1-2	-	CASSGRSDYGYTF	TGTGCCAGCAGCGGGAGGAGCGACTATGGCTACACCTTC
TRBV27	TRBD2	TRBJ2-2	-	CASSPGGSGELFF	TGTGCCAGCAGTCCGGGGGGATCGGGGGAGCTGTTTTTT
TRBV28	-	TRBJ1-1	-	CASSLSFGLGSAFF	TGTGCCAGCAGTTTATCTTTCGGGCTGGGGAGTGCTTTCTTT
TRBV29-1	TRBD1	TRBJ2-7	-	CSVGTGGYSYEQYF	TGCAGCGTGGGGACAGGGGGTTACTCCTACGAGCAGTACTTC
TRBV7-2	-	TRBJ2-1	-	CASSPITSQRTNSYNEQFF	TGTGCCAGCAGCCCTATTACGTCTCAGCGGACCAACTCCTACAATGAGCAGTTCTTC
TRBV14	-	TRBJ1-2	-	CASSPGGAGDPNYGYTF	TGTGCCAGCAGCCCGGGGGGCGCCGGGGACCCTAACTATGGCTACACCTTC
TRBV27	-	TRBJ2-7	-	CASSPNYEQYF	TGTGCCAGCAGTCCTAACTACGAGCAGTACTTC
TRBV29-1	TRBD2	TRBJ2-7	-	CSVEGEGSGLAETLYEQYF	TGCAGCGTTGAGGGGGAGGGTTCGGGACTAGCGGAGACGTTATACGAGCAGTACTTC
TRBV4-1	TRBD2	TRBJ2-1	-	CASSQAIQRERDNEQFF	TGCGCCAGCAGCCAGGCCATACAGCGGGAACGAGACAATGAGCAGTTCTTC
TRBV30	TRBD1	TRBJ2-7	-	CAWGQGGEQYF	TGTGCCTGGGGACAGGGCGGCGAGCAGTACTTC
TRBV2	TRBD2	TRBJ2-7	-	CASTFGLAGGGEQYF	TGTGCCAGCACCTTTGGACTAGCGGGGGGGGGCGAGCAGTACTTC
TRBV27	-	TRBJ1-1	-	CASSTGQINTEAFF	TGTGCCAGCAGTACCGGACAGATTAACACTGAAGCTTTCTTT
TRBV7-9	TRBD1	TRBJ2-2	-	CASSSYYIVTGVGTGELFF	TGTGCCAGCAGCTCCTATTATATCGTAACAGGGGTGGGCACCGGGGAGCTGTTTTTT
TRBV4-3	TRBD2	TRBJ2-1	-	CASSQDLAGGGNEQFF	TGCGCCAGCAGCCAAGATTTAGCGGGAGGGGGAAATGAGCAGTTCTTC
TRBV28	TRBD1	TRBJ1-2	once	CASSLIRGQGYTF	TGTGCCAGCAGTTTGATCAGGGGACAGGGCTACACCTTC